This T cell receptor (beta chain) was sequenced in a study of T-cell reconstitution after alpha-beta-depleted transplantation in children. Unique molecular identifiers featured in how the TCRbeta library was prepared. TCRdb recomputed calls from the PCR reads with MiXCR, one row per CDR3 protein. Of about 610,000 distinct CDR3 sequences listed, more than 9% are singletons. The germline V gene encodes CDR1 MNHEY and CDR2 SVGEGT. Deletions cut 6 bases from V and 2 bases from J, with 19 bases between. This CDR3 is built from 16 residues. In its sample, this clonotype was seen many times. The clonotype originates from a human donor who donated a stem cell graft to a child with acute myeloid leukemia. The sequencing here drew on PBMCs from the stem cell graft donor, taken from the stem cell graft. The chain uses TRBV6-2 or TRBV6-3 and TRBJ2-5, with D possibly matching TRBD1 (6 bases). DNA of the CDR3: TGTGCCAGCAGCCAAAGTTGGGGGACATCACAAGAGACCCAGTACTTC. It is translated as CASSQSWGTSQETQYF.